These 5 T cell receptor beta chains share one sample of origin, sequenced in a study of control samples from healthy donors and cancer patients. The table came from immunoSEQ multiplex PCR; TCRdb's copy has only in-frame clones and leaves some out. The table shows 35,000 to 50,000 clones, with roughly 86% occurring only once. The specimen sequenced was PBMCs. Receptor source: a woman aged 55-69 years with lung cancer.

The CDR3 protein is CATSRGQGAIFSYNEQFF. DNA for the CDR3: TGTGCCACCAGCAGAGGACAGGGGGCCATTTTCTCCTACAATGAGCAGTTCTTC. The chain uses TRBV15 and TRBJ2-1; TRBD1 aligns across 10 bases. There are 18 residues in the CDR3. The germline CDR1 and CDR2 sequences are LNHNV and YYDKDF (reference sequence). V was pared by 1 base and J by 0 bases, with 6 bases of the junction left unmatched.

The gene calls are TRBV3-1 (or the pseudogene TRBV3-2) and TRBJ2-3; D possibly matches TRBD1 or TRBD2 (6 bases each). In germline, CDR1 is LGHDT, CDR2 YNNKEL (reference sequence). This CDR3 has 16 residues. The germline V and J ends were trimmed by 7 bases and 2 bases, with 19 bases remaining between them. The CDR3 region has the DNA TGTGCCAGCACCCCGGGGGCTGACCAGAACACAGATACGCAGTATTTT. This gives the protein CASTPGADQNTDTQYF.

This chain links TRBV6-6 with TRBJ1-1; 7 bases are a match to TRBD1. Per germline, CDR1 MNHNY and CDR2 SVGAGI (reference sequence). The CDR3 totals 16 residues. V lost 6 bases, J lost 3 bases, and 13 bases stayed unmatched. As DNA, the CDR3 is TGTGCCAGCAGATCACGTACGACAGGGTTGGACACTGAAGCTTTCTTT. Amino acids: CASRSRTTGLDTEAFF.

The chain uses TRBV19 and TRBJ2-7; 8 positions agree with TRBD2. CDR1 is LNHDA, CDR2 SQIVND, per germline (reference sequence). V gave up 5 bases and J gave up 0 bases; unmatched junction bases: 6. The CDR3 has 15 amino acids. CDR3 sequence: CASSVSGISSYEQYF. The CDR3 region has the DNA TGTGCCAGTAGTGTTAGCGGGATCAGCTCCTACGAGCAGTACTTC. The whole variable domain, remainder taken from reference TRBV19 and TRBJ2-7, is DGGITQSPKYLFRKEGQNVTLSCEQNLNHDAMYWYRQDPGQGLRLIYYSQIVNDFQKGDIAEGYSVSREKKESFPLTVTSAQKNPTAFYLCASSVSGISSYEQYFGPGTRLTVT.

A note on this clone: An end of the junction does not agree with germline; a read error may underlie this. This CDR3 reads CASSLGTSGKEPFF. CDR3 sequence (DNA): TGTGCCAGCAGCCTTGGGACTAGCGGGAAAGAGCCGTTCTTC. The rearrangement joins TRBV7-9 to TRBJ2-1; 13 bases fit TRBD2. The germline V gene has CDR1 SEHNR and CDR2 FQNEAQ (reference sequence). The CDR3 has 14 amino acids.